Shown below are 29 T cell receptor beta chains from a single sample sequenced in a study of OX40 agonist ivuxolimab in advanced cancers. TCRdb's table, derived via immunoSEQ multiplex PCR, lists solely in-frame clones and lacks some. The sample shows 15,000 to 20,000 clones, around 85% of them seen only once. Sequencing used CD4+ or CD8+ T cells sorted from blood, obtained in a trial of the OX40 agonist ivuxolimab. These receptors were taken from an adult with an advanced solid tumor such as melanoma, head and neck, liver or kidney cancer.

The chain joins TRBV19 to TRBJ1-2, with 11 positions matching TRBD1. V shed 5 bases and J 7 bases; nucleotides not matched to a gene: 9. The CDR3 sequence is 15 residues long. The V gene's germline CDR1 is LNHDA and CDR2 SQIVND (reference sequence). The DNA of the CDR3 is TGTGCCAGTAGTTCTCGGACAGGGGGCAGGGTTGGCTACACCTTC. Translation gives CASSSRTGGRVGYTF.

In DNA, the CDR3 is TGTGCCAGTAGTATTTGGGGGGGCAGGGAGAAGGGAGGCACTGAAGCTTTCTTT. This gives the protein CASSIWGGREKGGTEAFF. J is TRBJ1-1 and V is TRBV19; TRBD1 is a possible D gene (6 bases). The CDR3 loop spans 18 amino acids. Trimming took 3 bases from V and 4 from J, leaving 24 bases between them. Germline CDR1 and CDR2: LNHDA and SQIVND (reference sequence).

The genes are TRBV4-1 and TRBJ2-2; TRBD2 matches at 14 bases. V was clipped by 1 base and J by 7 bases; unmatched bases: 2. CDR3 length: 16 residues. The germline gives CDR1 MGHRA, CDR2 YSYEKL. The CDR3 region is CASSQVGLAGDGELFF. The DNA for the CDR3 is TGCGCCAGCAGCCAAGTGGGACTAGCGGGGGACGGGGAGCTGTTTTTT.

V and J are TRBV7-8 and TRBJ1-4; 8 bases line up with TRBD1. From germline, CDR1 is SGHVS and CDR2 FQNEAQ. This CDR3 is built from 18 residues. V shed 2 bases and J 0 bases; nucleotides not matched to a gene: 8. The chain's CDR3 is CASSLRTGSYATNEKLFF. The CDR3 DNA is TGTGCCAGCAGCTTACGGACAGGGTCCTATGCAACTAATGAAAAACTGTTTTTT.

The chain couples TRBV18 to TRBJ2-1, with 13 bases that match TRBD2. The germline gives CDR1 KGHSH, CDR2 LQKENI. The CDR3 contains 18 residues. The J segment lost 8 bases and the V segment lost 0 bases, leaving 10 bases of the junction unmatched. This CDR3 reads CASSPPVGLAGELDEQFF. DNA for the CDR3: TGTGCCAGCTCACCACCCGTCGGACTAGCGGGAGAGTTGGATGAGCAGTTCTTC.

CDR3 in DNA: TGTGCCTGGAGTGTCGGCAGGGGGGACTACGAGCAGTACTTC. Translation gives CAWSVGRGDYEQYF. This chain joins TRBV30 and TRBJ2-7, with D possibly being TRBD1 (7 bases). CDR1 is GTSNPN, CDR2 SVGIG, per germline (reference sequence). The V and J ends lost 0 bases and 3 bases respectively, with 12 bases between them. The CDR3 length is 14 residues.

The V and J genes are TRBV11-3 and TRBJ2-7; D call uncertain. Germline V lookup: CDR1 SGHNT, CDR2 YENEEA. The germline V and J ends were trimmed by 0 bases and 4 bases, with 13 bases remaining between them. This CDR3 comprises 15 residues. Written as DNA, the CDR3 is TGTGCCAGCAGCTTAGATCCTCGTGCCCCTTACGAGCAGTACTTC. Protein: CASSLDPRAPYEQYF.

This clone appeared a single time. This rearrangement joins TRBV4-1 to TRBJ2-2; D is unresolved. Looked up from germline, CDR1 is MGHRA and CDR2 is YSYEKL. This CDR3 comprises 14 residues. Trimming stripped 0 bases from V and 7 bases from J, with 9 bases between. Written as DNA, the CDR3 is TGCGCCAGCAGCCAAGATCGGTCTCTCGGGGAGCTGTTTTTT. It codes for CASSQDRSLGELFF.

CDR3 sequence (DNA): TGTGCCAGCAGTGACACGGGACAGGGCGGACAGCCCCAGCATTTT. Translation: CASSDTGQGGQPQHF. This chain joins TRBV6-4 and TRBJ1-5; 9 bases align to TRBD1. The germline V gene has CDR1 MRHNA and CDR2 SNTAGT. Trimming at V came to 2 bases and at J to 7 bases, leaving 6 bases not matched to a gene. The CDR3 runs to 15 residues.

This chain joins TRBV7-2 and TRBJ2-7; 9 bases map to TRBD2. V lost 3 bases and J lost 2; bases outside the gene matches: 11. CDR1 and CDR2 from the germline V gene are SGHTA and FQGNSA. The CDR3 sequence is 17 residues long. Here the CDR3 reads CASSLRLWREGPYEQYF. The CDR3, as DNA: TGTGCCAGCAGCTTGCGCCTTTGGCGGGAGGGCCCCTACGAGCAGTACTTC.

The rearrangement joins TRBV28 to TRBJ2-7, with TRBD1 identical over 8 bases. V shed 6 bases and J 7 bases; nucleotides not matched to a gene: 17. The CDR3 is 16 residues long. Germline values: CDR1 MDHEN, CDR2 SYDVKM. CDR3 protein: CASSPDRDGPPREQYF. CDR3 nucleotide sequence: TGTGCCAGCAGCCCGGACAGGGATGGTCCCCCAAGGGAGCAGTACTTC. The entire variable domain, with the rest obtained from reference TRBV28 and TRBJ2-7, is as follows: DVKVTQSSRYLVKRTGEKVFLECVQDMDHENMFWYRQDPGLGLRLIYFSYDVKMKEKGDIPEGYSVSREKKERFSLILESASTNQTSMYLCASSPDRDGPPREQYFGPGTRLTVT.

The chain is built from TRBV5-6 and TRBJ1-4; possible D gene TRBD1, 5 bases. The CDR3 has 14 amino acids. Trimming shortened V by 0 bases and J by 6 bases, and 9 bases separated the two germline ends. Per germline, CDR1 SGHDT and CDR2 YYEEEE. CDR3 sequence (DNA): TGTGCCAGCAGCTTGGGAAGGGGATATGAAAAACTGTTTTTT. Its protein product is CASSLGRGYEKLFF.

The rearrangement uses TRBV10-1 and TRBJ1-1, with 11 bases lining up with TRBD1. Germline V gene sequence: CDR1 WNHNN, CDR2 SYGVQD (reference sequence). Trimming cost V 4 bases and J 3 bases; bases outside gene matches: 4. This CDR3 comprises 15 residues. The CDR3: CASSAGQGVYTEAFF. Written as DNA, the CDR3 is TGCGCCAGCAGTGCGGGACAGGGGGTCTACACTGAAGCTTTCTTT.

Here the CDR3 DNA reads TGTGCCAGCAGCTTAACGTTTTCCGTCCCTTGTGAAGCTTTCTTT. This translates into CASSLTFSVPCEAFF. V gene TRBV7-3 combines with J gene TRBJ1-1; D ambiguous. Per germline, CDR1 SGHTA and CDR2 FQGTGA. Trimming removed 0 bases from V and 7 bases from J, with 15 bases in between. This CDR3 spans 15 amino acids.

This chain links TRBV11-3 with TRBJ2-7, with D perhaps TRBD2 (6 bases). Germline lookup yields CDR1 SGHNT and CDR2 YENEEA. CDR3 size: 14 residues. V was pared by 3 bases and J by 1 base, with 10 bases between. As DNA, the CDR3 is TGTGCCAGCAGCTTGGGGGGTAGATCCTACGAGCAGTACTTC. Its translation: CASSLGGRSYEQYF.

The J gene is TRBJ1-2, the V gene TRBV4-3, with 9 bases identical to TRBD1. There are 15 residues in the CDR3. Germline V CDR1 and CDR2: LGHNA, YSLEER. Germline trimming cut 0 bases from V and 3 bases from J; bases unmatched to any gene: 2. The CDR3 bases are TGCGCCAGCAGCCAAGACCGGACAGGGGACTATGGCTACACCTTC. It yields the protein CASSQDRTGDYGYTF.

Only a few counts were recorded for this clone. The chain has TRBV5-6 and TRBJ2-7; a weak D match, TRBD1 (6 bases). This CDR3 is 16 amino acids long. The germline V gene has CDR1 SGHDT and CDR2 YYEEEE. Trimming cost V 3 bases and J 4 bases, with 20 bases left between them. The DNA of the CDR3 is TGTGCCAGCAGCTCCACCTCGACAGGCCAGGGGTACGAGCAGTACTTC. The encoded protein is CASSSTSTGQGYEQYF.

V and J are TRBV30 and TRBJ1-2, with D unclear. V was cut by 1 base and J by 8 bases, with 5 bases left in between. The length of the CDR3 is 10 residues. Germline V gene data show CDR1 as GTSNPN and CDR2 as SVGIG (reference sequence). The CDR3 nucleotides are TGTGCCTGGAGTGGTGGGGGCTACACCTTC. Protein sequence: CAWSGGGYTF.

J is TRBJ2-2 and V is TRBV19; the match to TRBD1 covers 8 bases. The V segment lost 4 bases and the J segment 8 bases; nucleotides outside the gene matches: 6. In germline, CDR1 is LNHDA, CDR2 SQIVND (reference sequence). The CDR3 sequence is 14 residues long. CDR3 loop: CASSKTGERGELFF. As DNA, the CDR3 is TGTGCCAGTAGTAAGACAGGGGAAAGAGGGGAGCTGTTTTTT.

The chain is built from TRBV6-5 and TRBJ2-1; the D is unclear. CDR1 is MNHEY, CDR2 SVGAGI, per germline. Trimming stripped 0 bases from V and 3 bases from J, with 3 bases between. This CDR3 spans 13 amino acids. The chain's CDR3 is CASSYSSYNEQFF. CDR3 DNA sequence: TGTGCCAGCAGTTACTCCAGCTACAATGAGCAGTTCTTC.

This clone was picked up one time. This chain joins TRBV7-8 and TRBJ2-6, with D possibly matching TRBD1 (5 bases). With 3 bases removed from V and 3 bases from J, the gap between germline ends came to 12 bases. The CDR3 consists of 16 residues. CDR1 SGHVS and CDR2 FQNEAQ come from the germline V gene. The CDR3, as DNA: TGTGCCAGCAGCTTCCAGGGTTGGTATGGGGCCAACGTCCTGACTTTC. Protein: CASSFQGWYGANVLTF.

The rearrangement links TRBV27 to TRBJ1-1; no clear D. Germline assignment: CDR1 MNHEY and CDR2 SMNVEV (reference sequence). The length of the CDR3 is 14 residues. V lost 6 bases and J lost 1, with 12 bases in between. CDR3 in amino acids: CASSPLAPNTEAFF. Written as DNA, the CDR3 is TGTGCCAGCAGCCCCTTGGCCCCGAACACTGAAGCTTTCTTT.

This chain uses TRBV14 with TRBJ2-2; no clear D. From germline, CDR1 is SGHDN and CDR2 FVKESK. CDR3 size: 11 residues. V lost 1 base, J lost 7 bases, and 1 base lay in between. In DNA form, the CDR3 reads TGTGCCAGCAGCCAAGTCGGGGAGCTGTTTTTT. This sequence encodes CASSQVGELFF.

The CDR3 sequence is CSVGQPYGYTF. CDR3 in DNA: TGCAGCGTGGGACAGCCCTATGGCTACACCTTC. This chain links TRBV29-1 with TRBJ1-2, with TRBD1 identical over 7 bases. This CDR3 has 11 residues. The V gene end was trimmed by 6 bases and the J gene end by 4 bases; junction bases not matched to a gene: 2. Germline V CDR1 and CDR2: SQVTM, ANQGSEA.

The CDR3 coding sequence is TGTGCCAGCAGCGGAAAGGGACCGCGAGGTCCTAACTATGGCTACACCTTC. Amino acids: CASSGKGPRGPNYGYTF. The chain carries TRBV11-2 and TRBJ1-2, with TRBD1 as a possible D gene (5 bases). From germline, CDR1 is SGHAT and CDR2 FQNNGV. The V and J ends lost 5 bases and 0 bases respectively, with 19 bases between them. CDR3 length: 17 amino acids.

The chain has TRBV2 and TRBJ2-1; D not certain. The CDR3 length is 16 residues. Trimming cost V 0 bases and J 2 bases, with 11 bases left between them. CDR1 SNHLY and CDR2 FYNNEI come from the germline V gene. The CDR3 nucleotides read TGTGCCAGCAGTGAAGCGCTTGTAAGCACCTACAATGAGCAGTTCTTC. Translating gives CASSEALVSTYNEQFF.

The chain has TRBV14 and TRBJ2-2; TRBD1 is a possible D gene (5 bases). V was trimmed by 4 bases and J by 3 bases, leaving 15 bases between them. The CDR3 is made up of 16 amino acids. In germline, CDR1 is SGHDN, CDR2 FVKESK. The CDR3 nucleotides read TGTGCCAGCAGCCCTTGGACAATTGGGCACACCGGGGAGCTGTTTTTT. This gives the protein CASSPWTIGHTGELFF. Based on the CDR3 plus reference TRBV14 and TRBJ2-2, the full variable domain is EAGVTQFPSHSVIEKGQTVTLRCDPISGHDNLYWYRRVMGKEIKFLLHFVKESKQDESGMPNNRFLAERTGGTYSTLKVQPAELEDSGVYFCASSPWTIGHTGELFFGEGSRLTVL.

This rearrangement joins TRBV28 to TRBJ1-2; D gene unclear. The germline CDR1 and CDR2 sequences are MDHEN and SYDVKM. The CDR3 covers 15 residues. V dropped 1 base and J dropped 4 bases, with 13 bases sitting between them. In DNA form, the CDR3 reads TGTGCCAGCAGTTTATTGGCAGGTAGCGGCTATGGCTACACCTTC. This translates into CASSLLAGSGYGYTF.

The V gene is TRBV27, the J gene TRBJ2-7, with D possibly matching TRBD2 (5 bases). CDR3 length equals 15 residues. Germline V CDR1 and CDR2: MNHEY, SMNVEV (reference sequence). V lost 4 bases, J lost 3 bases, and 16 bases lay in between. CDR3 amino acids: CASSSAFTAGYEQYF. CDR3 coding DNA: TGTGCCAGCAGTTCGGCCTTCACCGCGGGCTACGAGCAGTACTTC.